This is a list of T cell receptor beta chains from one sample in a study of early T cells in non-severe SARS-CoV-2 infection. MiXCR, applied by TCRdb to the 5' RACE reads, yields one record per CDR3 protein. This sample carries roughly 69,000 distinct CDR3 sequences, approximately 9.5% of them seen once, and the ten largest clones take 5.9%. The sample comprised whole blood. These receptors were obtained from an adult who was a healthcare worker with PCR-confirmed SARS-CoV-2 infection or an uninfected control (not recorded which). Both conserved end residues are part of each CDR3. D genes are given only for firm matches. A row's size may be missing; if present it is once, few, many or a size class.

TRBJ2-7	few	NA	TRBV7-6	TGTGCCAGCAGCTTAGCGGAAGGCGGGGAGCTTACTTACGAGCAGTACTTC	CASSLAEGGELTYEQYF
TRBJ2-7	NA	TRBD2	TRBV5-1	TGCGCCAGCAGCTTGTGGACTAGCGGGGCCCACGAGCAGTACTTC	CASSLWTSGAHEQYF
TRBJ2-3	many	TRBD2	TRBV7-9	TGTGCCAGCAGCCTGACTAGCGGGGCCACGGATACGCAGTATTTT	CASSLTSGATDTQYF
TRBJ2-7	many	NA	TRBV15	TGTGCCACCAGCAGAGGGTGGGCGGCGGAGCAGTACTTC	CATSRGWAAEQYF
TRBJ2-3	many	NA	TRBV15	TGTGCCACCAGCAGAGAAGGGCTGGGCCCCGCAGATACGCAGTATTTT	CATSREGLGPADTQYF
TRBJ1-4	few	TRBD1	TRBV7-9	TGTGCCAGCAGCTGGACAGGCAACCCAAATGAAAAACTGTTTTTT	CASSWTGNPNEKLFF
TRBJ2-4	many	NA	TRBV20-1	TGCAGTGCCGGGGAAGTAGCCAAAAACATTCAGTACTTC	CSAGEVAKNIQYF
TRBJ2-3	many	NA	TRBV24-1	TGTGCCACCAGACAGGGCAGGGGCAGATCAGATACGCAGTATTTT	CATRQGRGRSDTQYF
TRBJ1-1	few	NA	TRBV7-2	TGTGCCAGCAGCTTAGAAAACCCCCGCTTGAACACTGAAGCTTTCTTT	CASSLENPRLNTEAFF
TRBJ1-1	few	NA	TRBV5-4	TGTGCCAGCAGCCCCTTCCTCGGGGGGACTGAAGCTTTCTTT	CASSPFLGGTEAFF
TRBJ2-1	few	TRBD2	TRBV20-1	TGCAGTGCTTCAGACGAAGGACTAGCGGGATACAATGAGCAGTTCTTC	CSASDEGLAGYNEQFF
TRBJ2-7	NA	NA	TRBV30	TGTGCCTGGAGTCCGGGCAGGGAATACGAGCAGTACTTC	CAWSPGREYEQYF
TRBJ2-5	NA	NA	TRBV4-1	TGCGCCAGCAGCCAAGATTTAGCGACACAAGAGACCCAGTACTTC	CASSQDLATQETQYF
TRBJ2-4	few	NA	TRBV19	TGTGCCAGTAGTGGAGCGGATAAAAACATTCAGCACTTC	CASSGADKNIQHF
TRBJ1-6	NA	NA	TRBV10-3	TGTGCCATCAGTGAGGGGGCTAATTCACCCCTCCACTTT	CAISEGANSPLHF
TRBJ2-5	NA	NA	TRBV20-1	TGCAGTGCTAGAAGACCAGGGTTTTGGAAAGAGACCCAGTACTTC	CSARRPGFWKETQYF
TRBJ1-2	many	NA	TRBV7-9	TGTGCCAGCAGCCTAACCGCCGGGGGGCCTGGTGGCTACACCTTC	CASSLTAGGPGGYTF
TRBJ2-1	few	NA	TRBV19	TGTGCCAGTAGTAGGACCCCTGGAGTGATTAACAATGAGCAGTTCTTC	CASSRTPGVINNEQFF
TRBJ2-3	many	NA	TRBV7-9	TGTGCCAGCAGTCATGAGGCGAGGACGATGAGGGATACGCAGTATTTT	CASSHEARTMRDTQYF
TRBJ1-4	many	NA	TRBV7-9	TGTGCCAGCAGCTCGAGCGGGGTGGATGAAAAACTGTTTTTT	CASSSSGVDEKLFF
TRBJ2-2	many	TRBD1	TRBV5-8	TGTGCCAGCAGCTGGACAGGGAACACCGGGGAGCTGTTTTTT	CASSWTGNTGELFF
TRBJ2-7	many	TRBD2	TRBV5-4	TGTGCCAGCAGCTGGGGGACTAGCGGGAGGAACGAGCAGTACTTC	CASSWGTSGRNEQYF
TRBJ2-7	NA	NA	TRBV20-1	TGCAGTGCTAGAGACCATGGACGGTTAATCTCCGAGCAGTACTTC	CSARDHGRLISEQYF
TRBJ2-7	few	TRBD1	TRBV10-3	TGTGCCATCAGTAGCAGGGGGCTAGGCGAGCAGTACTTC	CAISSRGLGEQYF
TRBJ1-2	NA	NA	TRBV20-1	TGCAGTGCGTCCGGGACAAGTTATGGCTACACCTTC	CSASGTSYGYTF
TRBJ2-7	few	NA	TRBV6-5	TGTGCCAGCAGGAAACAGGGTACCTACGAGCAGTACTTC	CASRKQGTYEQYF
TRBJ2-2	many	NA	TRBV7-3	TGTGCCAGCAGCCTCGCCCCAACCAGGGTAGCCGGGGAGCTGTTTTTT	CASSLAPTRVAGELFF
TRBJ2-1	many	NA	TRBV3-1	TGTGCCAGCAGCCAAGGGCGGGGTGAGCAGTTCTTC	CASSQGRGEQFF
TRBJ2-7	NA	TRBD1	TRBV19	TGTGCCAGTAGTATGGACAGGGGGCGCTACGAGCAGTACTTC	CASSMDRGRYEQYF
TRBJ2-5	NA	NA	TRBV6-1	TGTGCCAGCAGTGAAAGGAGCCAAGAGACCCAGTACTTC	CASSERSQETQYF
TRBJ1-3	many	NA	TRBV6-2/TRBV6-3	TGTGCCAGCTCCGACAGCTCTGGAAACACCATATATTTT	CASSDSSGNTIYF
TRBJ1-3	few	NA	TRBV18	TGTGCCAGCTCACTGGACATAAGCTCTGGAAACACCATATATTTT	CASSLDISSGNTIYF
TRBJ2-3	few	TRBD2	TRBV11-3	TGTGCCAGCTCCCGACTAGCGGGATTCTCAAGAGATACGCAGTATTTT	CASSRLAGFSRDTQYF
TRBJ2-7	NA	TRBD2	TRBV29-1	TGCAGCGTTTCGACTAGCGGGTACGAGCAGTACTTC	CSVSTSGYEQYF
TRBJ2-3	many	NA	TRBV5-1	TGCGCCAGCAGCCCGGCGGGACACACAGATACGCAGTATTTT	CASSPAGHTDTQYF
TRBJ1-2	NA	TRBD1	TRBV5-6	TGTGCCAGCAGCCTTGACAGGGCCCTGGGCTGGATTGATGGCTACACCTTC	CASSLDRALGWIDGYTF
TRBJ2-3	many	NA	TRBV25-1	TGTGCCAGCAGTGAATATAACGCAGATACGCAGTATTTT	CASSEYNADTQYF
TRBJ2-1	NA	NA	TRBV2	TGTGCCAGCATCGACAATGAGCAGTTCTTC	CASIDNEQFF
TRBJ1-1	few	NA	TRBV29-1	TGCAGCTTATCCGGAGGCATCCTGAACACTGAAGCTTTCTTT	CSLSGGILNTEAFF
TRBJ2-3	many	NA	TRBV5-6	TGTGCCAGCAGCTTGGGGTTACAGGTTTCTAGCACAGATACGCAGTATTTT	CASSLGLQVSSTDTQYF
TRBJ1-1	NA	NA	TRBV5-1	TGCGCCAGCAGCTCAACCGACAGTTACACTGAAGCTTTCTTT	CASSSTDSYTEAFF
TRBJ1-1	few	TRBD1	TRBV7-2	TGTGCCAGCAGCTTGTGGGACAGGGGGCATACTGAAGCTTTCTTT	CASSLWDRGHTEAFF
TRBJ1-5	few	TRBD1	TRBV2	TGTGCCAGCAGTGAGACAGGGCGCAATCAGCCCCAGCATTTT	CASSETGRNQPQHF
TRBJ1-1	NA	NA	TRBV9	TGTGCCAGCAGCGTAGGGACACGGACGAACACTGAAGCTTTCTTT	CASSVGTRTNTEAFF
TRBJ2-2	many	NA	TRBV5-4	TGTGCCAGCAGCTTGTACGGAGGATTCCGGGAGATCGGGGAGCTGTTTTTT	CASSLYGGFREIGELFF
TRBJ2-2	many	NA	TRBV11-3	TGTGCCAGCAGCCGGGCAGGAAATACCGGGGAGCTGTTTTTT	CASSRAGNTGELFF
TRBJ1-2	NA	TRBD1	TRBV27	TGTGCCAGCAGTTCCCCACACAGGGGGCTGGACGGCTACACCTTC	CASSSPHRGLDGYTF